This T cell receptor (beta chain) is from a study of cytomegalovirus exposure and HLA in healthy donors. Study-level findings and limits: Researchers catalogued some 160 TCR beta chains as cytomegalovirus-associated. Association of a missense DCLRE1C variant with TCR beta V- and J-gene trimming was reported in a later analysis. In vitro experiments confirmed that a few CMV-associated chains were specific for CMV antigens. Most TCR sequences were seen very rarely across donors, but some public TCRs occurred in many.

With respect to this clone: The antigen is unknown.

This CDR3 is built from 15 residues. V was cut by 0 bases and J by 6 bases, with 12 bases left in between. Germline loops: CDR1 SGHRS, CDR2 YFSETQ. PCR primers comprised 60 Vbeta and 13 Jbeta primers. The protocol was immunoSEQ multiplex PCR, while the TCRdb copy is restricted to in-frame clones and leaves out a portion. The sample table sets out 100,000 to 150,000 clones. This receptor was obtained from a woman aged 40 to 50 in good health and CMV-seropositive. Sequencing was performed on PBMCs. The chain recombines TRBV5-1 with TRBJ1-4; D is possibly TRBD1 (5 bases). The CDR3 here is CASSLATGDYEKLFF. In nucleotides, the CDR3 is TGCGCCAGCAGCTTGGCCACGGGGGATTATGAAAAACTGTTTTTT.